This TCR beta chain was documented in a study of OX40 agonist ivuxolimab in advanced cancers. Study background: Patients were given ivuxolimab, an antibody that agonizes OX40 (CD134). In this trial design, patients received ivuxolimab intravenously at 0.01 to 10 mg/kg every 2 weeks.

Cycle 7 day 1, cycle 4 day 1, and baseline were the timepoints at which blood was sampled. Measured with immunoSEQ multiplex PCR; TCRdb has only the in-frame clones, and not every one. The sample includes about 81,000 clones, 88% seen only once; the top ten take less than 0.6%. The CDR3 has 11 amino acids. CDR1 DFQATT and CDR2 SNEGSKA come from the germline V gene (reference sequence). The V end was cut by 4 bases, the J end by 3 bases, with 7 bases between. Details on this clone: The antigen is unknown.

The study's findings and limits: Among some nonresponders, normalized T-cell clonal expansion was also low.

The rearrangement links TRBV20-1 to TRBJ2-7, with unresolved D. The sample in question was CD4+ or CD8+ T cells sorted from blood, obtained in a trial of the OX40 agonist ivuxolimab. This TCR was sampled from an adult with an advanced solid tumor such as melanoma, head and neck, liver or kidney cancer. The CDR3 sequence: CSATFIYEQYF. The CDR3 DNA is TGCAGTGCTACTTTCATCTACGAGCAGTACTTC.